This is a list of T cell receptor beta chains from one sample in a study of blood T cell repertoires in COVID-19. Sequenced by immunoSEQ multiplex PCR; TCRdb stores in-frame clones only, minus some. This table has roughly 70,000 clones, approximately 92% appearing once. Sample: peripheral blood. The receptor source for this set is a human donor in a cohort sampled during active COVID-19. Each CDR3 is given without its conserved first and last residue. The order of the fields is V gene, clone size, CDR3 protein. Part of the rows lack a size; the others show once, few, many or a class for expanded clones.

TRBV5-5 - ASSLARLGTEEKLF
TRBV10-3 - AIAASGSPGSFEQY
TRBV12-2 - ASRLAGLAEETQY
TRBV23-1 - ASSQASSWETQY
TRBV7-9 - ASSDWTANYGYT
TRBV5-6 - ASSLTGQGTYEQY
TRBV5-1 - ASSFGHRGTSYNEQF
TRBV9 few ASSVGQDNSPLH
TRBV5-1 once ASSLAASEQTQY
TRBV9 - ASSTGTGYYGYT
TRBV6-5 - ASSFTRQGGEKLF
TRBV24-1 - ATSEAGGWQPQH
TRBV19 - ASNDGGAGMNEQF
TRBV28 - ASSLTGGAYEQY
TRBV29-1 - SAGAGEAF
TRBV2 - ASRPTGNEETQY
TRBV5-6 - ASSASRTAGPQH
TRBV7-2 - ASSLGGANTGELF
TRBV29-1 - SVEVGPVEKLF
TRBV4-3 - ASSQDVGGLNTEAF
TRBV9 - ASSVGRGATDTQY
TRBV7-6 once ASSFPGLATDTQY
TRBV2 - ASRETGGGQPQH
TRBV19 - ASKQQGIGHGYT
TRBV5-1 - ASSPGGGGTEAF
TRBV18 - ASSPEENYGYT
TRBV7-2 - ASSSQGSLGTDTQY
TRBV7-9 - ASSSGQGDGYT